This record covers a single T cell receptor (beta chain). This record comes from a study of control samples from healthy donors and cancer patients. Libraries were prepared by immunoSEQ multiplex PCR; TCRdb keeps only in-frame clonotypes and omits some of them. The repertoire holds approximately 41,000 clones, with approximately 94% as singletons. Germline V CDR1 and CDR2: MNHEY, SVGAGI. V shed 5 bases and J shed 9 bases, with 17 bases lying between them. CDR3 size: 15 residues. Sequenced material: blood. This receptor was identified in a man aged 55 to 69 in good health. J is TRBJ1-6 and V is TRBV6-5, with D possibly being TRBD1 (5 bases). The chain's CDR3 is CASSNPGLLGSPLHF. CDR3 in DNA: TGTGCCAGCAGTAACCCGGGACTACTGGGTTCACCCCTCCACTTT.